This T cell receptor (beta chain) derives from a study of cytomegalovirus exposure and HLA in healthy donors. Study-wide context: Among the 400 or so donors who were genotyped, approximately 83% fell in the genetic ancestry cluster that is associated with self-reported Caucasian donors. General observations from the study: A list of 164 TCR beta chains associated with cytomegalovirus was given. In most subjects, TCR beta sequences reportedly gave accurate predictions of HLA-A and HLA-B alleles. Later analysis identified over 15,000 TCR beta sequences associated with HLA alleles, using a false discovery rate threshold of 0.05.

The PCR contained 60 Vbeta and 13 Jbeta primers. Clones were read by immunoSEQ multiplex PCR, and TCRdb kept only the in-frame ones, dropping some. Of 150,000 to 200,000 clones in the sample, 75% to 85% were seen once. The CDR3 has 15 amino acids. CDR1 and CDR2 from the germline V gene are MDHEN and SYDVKM. V lost 8 bases and J 4 bases, leaving 20 bases between the germline ends. As regards this clone: Its cognate antigen is unknown.

The clonotype comes from an older woman in good health and CMV-seropositive. Material for sequencing was PBMCs. The chain has TRBV28 and TRBJ1-2, with D maybe TRBD1 (5 bases). The CDR3 here is CASGSTSGAPYGYTF. The CDR3 DNA reads TGTGCCAGCGGCTCTACCTCTGGGGCGCCCTATGGCTACACCTTC.